Reported below is one T cell receptor beta chain. The sample belongs to a study of blood T cell repertoires in COVID-19. As for the study in general: Acute and convalescent COVID-19 samples came from the United States, Italy and Spain. PBMCs, B-cell-depleted T cells, or T cells were the source of the cDNA or gDNA that made up the material.

Method: immunoSEQ multiplex PCR; TCRdb's copy keeps in-frame clones and lacks some. The table lists roughly 160,000 clones, about 88% of them singletons, with roughly 1% in the top ten. The CDR3 loop spans 15 amino acids. With 3 bases clipped from V and 2 bases from J, the junction kept 8 bases outside the gene matches. Germline-derived CDR1 and CDR2 are SGHRS and YFSETQ. The rearrangement uses TRBV5-1 and TRBJ2-7; 7 bases fit TRBD1. Sequencing input: peripheral blood. This clonotype originated in a man in his forties with acute or convalescent COVID-19. CDR3 sequence (DNA): TGCGCCAGCAGCTCATTTCCGGGACAGCCCTACGAGCAGTACTTC. As protein: CASSSFPGQPYEQYF. Filled out from reference TRBV5-1 and TRBJ2-7, the complete variable domain reads KAGVTQTPRYLIKTRGQQVTLSCSPISGHRSVSWYQQTPGQGLQFLFEYFSETQRNKGNFPGRFSGRQFSNSRSEMNVSTLELGDSALYLCASSSFPGQPYEQYFGPGTRLTVT.